This record covers a single TCR beta chain. What it binds is not known. Per germline, CDR1 SEHNR and CDR2 FQNEAQ (reference sequence). The CDR3 has 14 amino acids. With V trimmed by 5 bases and J by 7 bases, 7 bases remained unmatched. These data come from a study of T cell repertoires in ileal Crohn's disease. Overall study context: Around 40% were active smokers at surgery; median disease duration was around 8 years. Study results and caveats: Clonal expansions were more frequent in active smokers than non-smokers at surgery.

Here immunoSEQ multiplex PCR was the method, and the copy in TCRdb shows in-frame clones only, minus some. In the table there are 6,500 to 10,000 clones, roughly four fifths of which are singletons. The chain employs TRBV7-9 and TRBJ2-7; 11 bases are shared with TRBD2. The sample consisted of ileal tissue. This sequence was found in an adult with Crohn's disease. CDR3: CASSPSGRPREQYF. The CDR3, as DNA: TGTGCCAGCAGCCCTAGCGGGAGGCCGCGTGAGCAGTACTTC.